This T cell receptor beta chain derives from a study of blood T cell repertoires in COVID-19. Assay used: immunoSEQ multiplex PCR; TCRdb lists only in-frame clones, some missing. The table shows 100,000 to 140,000 clones, with 80% to 85% occurring only once. Germline trimming cut 3 bases from V and 2 bases from J; bases unmatched to any gene: 6. The CDR3 totals 16 residues. Germline V lookup: CDR1 SGHRS, CDR2 YFSETQ. The source is a man between 65 and 85 years old with acute or convalescent COVID-19. The rearrangement links TRBV5-1 to TRBJ2-5; 11 bases align to TRBD2. Material for sequencing was peripheral blood. CDR3 region: CASSSGGTSGQETQYF. Here the CDR3 DNA reads TGCGCCAGCAGCTCGGGAGGGACTAGCGGTCAAGAGACCCAGTACTTC.